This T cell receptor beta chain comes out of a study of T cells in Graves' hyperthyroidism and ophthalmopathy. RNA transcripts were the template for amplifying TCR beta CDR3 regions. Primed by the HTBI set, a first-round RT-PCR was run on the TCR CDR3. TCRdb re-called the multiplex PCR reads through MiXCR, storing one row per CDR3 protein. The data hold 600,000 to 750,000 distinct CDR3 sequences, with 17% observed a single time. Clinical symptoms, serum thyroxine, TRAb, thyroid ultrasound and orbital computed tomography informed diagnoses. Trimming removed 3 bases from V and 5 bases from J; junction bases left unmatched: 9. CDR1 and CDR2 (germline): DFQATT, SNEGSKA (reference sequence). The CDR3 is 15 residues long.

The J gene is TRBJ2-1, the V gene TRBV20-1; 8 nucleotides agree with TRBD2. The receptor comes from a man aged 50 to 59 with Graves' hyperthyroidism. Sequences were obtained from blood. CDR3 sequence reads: CSASGTSGRDNEQFF. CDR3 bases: TGCAGTGCTAGTGGTACTAGCGGTAGAGACAATGAGCAGTTCTTC.